The 29 T cell receptor beta chains given below trace back to one sample, sequenced in a study of a mutant IDH1 vaccine in newly diagnosed glioma. Repertoires were generated with immunoSEQ multiplex PCR, while TCRdb's copy carries only in-frame clones and drops some. The table includes tens of thousands of clones, 75% to 90% detected once. Time point defined: week 11, during vaccination. Each dose of the vaccine consisted of 300 ug of mutant IDH1 20-mer peptide, with topical imiquimod. No cognate antigen is known for these TCRs. The material was PBMCs, obtained from a glioma patient whose treatment included an IDH1 peptide vaccine. Receptors were obtained from a man aged 50 or older with glioma.

The rearrangement uses TRBV5-6 and TRBJ2-7; 11 bases line up with TRBD2. Germline assignment: CDR1 SGHDT and CDR2 YYEEEE. The V segment lost 4 bases and the J segment 3 bases; nucleotides outside the gene matches: 6. The CDR3 loop spans 15 amino acids. CDR3 in amino acids: CASSLRLAGNYEQYF. The CDR3 DNA follows: TGTGCCAGCAGCCTAAGACTAGCGGGAAACTACGAGCAGTACTTC.

This sequence joins TRBV10-3 and TRBJ2-7, with no clear D. The V gene lost 5 bases and the J gene lost 7 bases, with 9 bases spanning the gap. The CDR3 is 11 amino acids. Germline CDR1 reads ENHRY; CDR2 reads SYGVKD. The CDR3 coding sequence is TGTGCCATCAGTATAGTGGGTGAGCAGTACTTC. It translates to CAISIVGEQYF.

The rearrangement links TRBV13 to TRBJ2-7; the D gene is possibly TRBD1 (5 bases). CDR1 and CDR2 from the germline V gene are PRHDT and FYEKMQ (reference sequence). V dropped 1 base and J dropped 0 bases, with 7 bases sitting between them. The CDR3 contains 14 residues. This CDR3 is CASSLAGNSYEQYF. The CDR3 coding sequence is TGTGCCAGCAGCTTAGCAGGGAACTCCTACGAGCAGTACTTC.

This sequence joins TRBV9 and TRBJ1-2, with D uncertain. Germline-derived CDR1 and CDR2 are SGDLS and YYNGEE. Trimming took 3 bases from V and 2 from J, leaving 14 bases between them. The CDR3 consists of 15 residues. The CDR3 DNA is TGTGCCAGCAGCGCCTGGGGAGAACAAAACTATGGCTACACCTTC. Amino acids: CASSAWGEQNYGYTF.

The rearrangement uses TRBV7-9 and TRBJ2-7; D might be TRBD1 (6 bases). With 5 bases removed from V and 5 bases from J, the gap between germline ends came to 22 bases. The CDR3 has 16 amino acids. In germline, CDR1 is SEHNR, CDR2 FQNEAQ (reference sequence). The CDR3: CASSHYQQGRIHEQYF. The DNA of the CDR3 is TGTGCCAGCAGCCATTACCAACAGGGCCGGATTCACGAGCAGTACTTC.

CDR3 nucleotide sequence: TGTGCCAGTAGTATAATAGGACAGGGCTACGAGCAGTACTTC. This encodes CASSIIGQGYEQYF. The genes are TRBV19 and TRBJ2-7; 8 bases fit TRBD1. Germline V gene sequence: CDR1 LNHDA, CDR2 SQIVND (reference sequence). CDR3 size: 14 residues. The ends lost 2 bases at V and 3 bases at J; junction bases unmatched: 3.

The chain couples TRBV9 to TRBJ1-2; maybe TRBD1 (5 bases). The CDR3 totals 14 residues. Germline V gene lookup returns CDR1 SGDLS and CDR2 YYNGEE. Trimming took off 0 bases at V and 5 bases at J, with 11 bases between the two ends. DNA for the CDR3: TGTGCCAGCAGCGTAGGTCCAGGGACGTATGGCTACACCTTC. Protein: CASSVGPGTYGYTF.

The rearrangement joins TRBV7-2 to TRBJ1-5; no definite D call. Germline CDR1 SGHTA, CDR2 FQGNSA. Trimming took off 5 bases at V and 0 bases at J, with 5 bases between the two ends. The CDR3 length is 13 residues. CDR3 sequence reads: CASSQNSNQPQHF. CDR3 DNA: TGTGCCAGCAGCCAGAATAGCAATCAGCCCCAGCATTTT.

This clone was counted once. This sequence joins TRBV2 and TRBJ2-3; D may correspond to TRBD1 or TRBD2 (5 bases each). There are 14 residues in the CDR3. The V end lost 5 bases, the J end lost 4 bases, and 13 bases lay between the germline ends. In germline, CDR1 is SNHLY, CDR2 FYNNEI. This CDR3 is CASSRDPRPDTQYF. In DNA, the CDR3 is TGTGCCAGCAGTCGGGACCCCCGGCCAGATACGCAGTATTTT.

The CDR3 reads CASTLIPRDSISSYEQYF. CDR3 DNA sequence: TGTGCCAGCACTCTCATCCCCCGGGACTCGATTTCCTCCTACGAGCAGTACTTC. The chain has TRBV7-9 and TRBJ2-7, with D tentatively TRBD2 (6 bases). V was trimmed by 7 bases and J by 0 bases, leaving 25 bases between them. Germline CDR1 SEHNR, CDR2 FQNEAQ (reference sequence). This CDR3 is 18 amino acids long.

The chain employs TRBV5-1 and TRBJ2-3, with TRBD1 as a possible D gene (5 bases). The CDR3 runs to 15 residues. Deletions cut 7 bases from V and 6 bases from J, with 21 bases between. CDR1 is SGHRS and CDR2 is YFSETQ in the germline V gene. CDR3 residues: CASYQGESLRDTQYF. The DNA for the CDR3 is TGCGCCAGCTACCAGGGCGAGTCATTGAGGGATACGCAGTATTTT.

This chain joins TRBV30 and TRBJ1-4; D gene uncertain. The CDR3 runs 14 residues. CDR1 and CDR2 (germline): GTSNPN, SVGIG (reference sequence). Trimming shortened V by 2 bases and J by 7 bases, and 14 bases separated the two germline ends. CDR3 sequence reads: CAWSKGGLGEKLFF. Here the CDR3 DNA reads TGTGCCTGGAGTAAGGGAGGGCTAGGTGAAAAACTGTTTTTT.

V is TRBV4-1 and J is TRBJ1-1; tentatively, D is TRBD1 (6 bases). Trimming left V 0 bases short and J 1 base short, with 15 bases between. The CDR3 extends over 17 amino acids. Germline CDR1 is MGHRA and CDR2 is YSYEKL. CDR3 residues: CASSQDKGRTENTEAFF. CDR3 nucleotide sequence: TGCGCCAGCAGCCAAGATAAGGGTCGGACAGAGAACACTGAAGCTTTCTTT.

This clone has only one observation. The V call is TRBV30, the J call TRBJ2-7; no reliable D call. This CDR3 has 11 residues. Looked up from germline, CDR1 is GTSNPN and CDR2 is SVGIG (reference sequence). The V and J ends lost 1 base and 3 bases respectively, with 4 bases between them. This CDR3 is CAWSAGYEQYF. Here the CDR3 DNA reads TGTGCCTGGAGTGCAGGCTACGAGCAGTACTTC.

V and J are TRBV4-1 and TRBJ2-7, with TRBD2 matching over 7 bases. The V and J ends lost 7 bases and 4 bases, in that order; junction bases with no gene match: 16. Germline loops: CDR1 MGHRA, CDR2 YSYEKL. This CDR3 has 16 residues. CDR3 bases: TGCGCCAGCACCACCAAGTGGGCGGGACTACTTTACGAGCAGTACTTC. It is translated as CASTTKWAGLLYEQYF.

The chain carries TRBV14 and TRBJ2-3; a possible D gene is TRBD1 (6 bases). Germline loops: CDR1 SGHDN, CDR2 FVKESK. CDR3 length equals 16 residues. With 5 bases removed from V and 1 base from J, the gap between germline ends came to 16 bases. The CDR3 protein is CASSRWTAGGTDTQYF. CDR3 nucleotides: TGTGCCAGCAGCAGATGGACAGCTGGGGGCACAGATACGCAGTATTTT.

This clone showed up just once. The CDR3 nucleotides are TGTGCCAGCGGGACAGGGGCTCACTATGGCTACACCTTC. It codes for CASGTGAHYGYTF. The genes are TRBV19 and TRBJ1-2, with TRBD1 matching over 10 bases. CDR1 is LNHDA and CDR2 is SQIVND in the germline V gene (reference sequence). The junction had 4 bases not matched to a gene; V was cut back by 9 bases and J by 3 bases. The CDR3 totals 13 residues.

This clone was counted only a few times. V usage is TRBV7-8 and J usage is TRBJ1-5; no firm D call. The germline V gene has CDR1 SGHVS and CDR2 FQNEAQ. The CDR3 contains 15 residues. Trimming shortened V by 3 bases and J by 0 bases, and 9 bases separated the two germline ends. CDR3 sequence (DNA): TGTGCCAGCAGCTTGCCAGGTTCTAGCAATCAGCCCCAGCATTTT. This translates into CASSLPGSSNQPQHF.

This clone was counted only a few times. The rearrangement links TRBV28 to TRBJ2-7; the D gene is possibly TRBD1 (6 bases). The V gene lost 10 bases and the J gene lost 2 bases, with 12 bases spanning the gap. The germline V gene encodes CDR1 MDHEN and CDR2 SYDVKM. CDR3 length equals 12 residues. The CDR3: CATRGNTYEQYF. CDR3 coding DNA: TGTGCCACCAGGGGAAACACCTACGAGCAGTACTTC.

The chain carries TRBV7-9 and TRBJ2-1; 7 nucleotides agree with TRBD1. Germline V lookup: CDR1 SEHNR, CDR2 FQNEAQ (reference sequence). Trimming took 7 bases from V and 2 from J; bases not matched to a gene: 5. CDR3 length: 14 amino acids. In DNA form, the CDR3 reads TGTGCCAGCAATAACAGGGGTCCCTACAATGAGCAGTTCTTC. Translation: CASNNRGPYNEQFF.

The rearrangement links TRBV30 to TRBJ1-2; D uncertain. The CDR3 runs to 14 residues. Germline V gene data show CDR1 as GTSNPN and CDR2 as SVGIG (reference sequence). The ends were cut back, 0 bases at V and 2 bases at J, with 10 bases in the middle. This CDR3 is CAWSVAGRNYGYTF. DNA for the CDR3: TGTGCCTGGAGTGTGGCGGGGAGGAACTATGGCTACACCTTC.

A few counts support this clone. The V call is TRBV5-6, the J call TRBJ1-1; no definite D call. This CDR3 has 12 residues. Germline V gives CDR1 SGHDT, CDR2 YYEEEE. The V end was cut by 2 bases, the J end by 3 bases, with 5 bases between. The CDR3 region is CASSLTYTEAFF. The CDR3 DNA reads TGTGCCAGCAGCTTAACTTACACTGAAGCTTTCTTT.

The chain has TRBV7-7 and TRBJ2-7; D is perhaps TRBD2 (6 bases). The CDR3 contains 15 residues. From germline, CDR1 is SSHAT and CDR2 FNYEAQ (reference sequence). Deletions cut 5 bases from V and 0 bases from J, with 14 bases between. CDR3: CASSPGRQGSYEQYF. The CDR3 coding sequence is TGTGCCAGCAGCCCCGGGAGACAAGGCTCCTACGAGCAGTACTTC.

The rearrangement uses TRBV27 and TRBJ1-5, with D maybe TRBD1 (5 bases). V lost 6 bases and J lost 6, with 12 bases in between. Germline CDR1 and CDR2: MNHEY and SMNVEV (reference sequence). The CDR3 totals 13 residues. CDR3 loop: CASRLGAAQPQHF. DNA of the CDR3: TGTGCCAGCAGACTAGGGGCAGCTCAGCCCCAGCATTTT.

This clone was observed a single time. The chain uses TRBV6-4 and TRBJ2-1; D is ambiguous. Germline CDR1 is MRHNA and CDR2 is SNTAGT. The CDR3 has 13 residues. V gave up 6 bases and J gave up 2 bases, with 8 bases separating them. The CDR3 region is CASSSEPYNEQFF. For the CDR3, the DNA is TGTGCCAGCAGCAGCGAGCCCTACAATGAGCAGTTCTTC.

The V and J genes are TRBV29-1 and TRBJ1-1; D remains unclear. The germline gives CDR1 SQVTM, CDR2 ANQGSEA. V was cut by 7 bases and J by 0 bases, with 6 bases left in between. The CDR3 runs to 11 residues. This CDR3 reads CSGAVNTEAFF. DNA for the CDR3: TGCAGCGGGGCAGTGAACACTGAAGCTTTCTTT.

This chain connects TRBV30 to TRBJ1-2; 7 bases fit TRBD1. The J segment lost 8 bases and the V segment lost 3 bases, leaving 24 bases of the junction unmatched. The CDR3 has 18 amino acids. Germline V gene lookup returns CDR1 GTSNPN and CDR2 SVGIG (reference sequence). The CDR3 bases are TGTGCCTGGAGCGATGCACCTCCACAGGGGCCGTGGCTCCAGGGCTACACCTTC. It specifies CAWSDAPPQGPWLQGYTF.

CDR3 sequence (DNA): TGTGCCAGCACCGACGTAGCGGGACCTTCCTACGAGCAGTACTTC. Translating gives CASTDVAGPSYEQYF. The V and J genes are TRBV6-6 and TRBJ2-7; 8 nucleotides agree with TRBD2. The germline V gene has CDR1 MNHNY and CDR2 SVGAGI (reference sequence). V lost 7 bases and J lost 1; bases outside the gene matches: 9. The CDR3 has 15 residues.

The chain recombines TRBV28 with TRBJ2-7, with 9 bases fitting TRBD2. The CDR3 runs 14 residues. Germline CDR1 MDHEN, CDR2 SYDVKM. The J segment lost 3 bases and the V segment lost 6 bases, leaving 6 bases of the junction unmatched. CDR3 amino acids: CASSVASGIYEQYF. The CDR3 region has the DNA TGTGCCAGCAGCGTCGCTAGCGGGATCTACGAGCAGTACTTC.